The 12 T cell receptor beta chains listed next were all sequenced from one sample in a study of HIV-infected children after antiretroviral therapy interruption. The TCR library was built from RNA with a 3' RACE protocol and unique molecular identifiers. TCRdb ran MiXCR on the 3' RACE reads and lists one entry per CDR3 protein. In the table there are fewer than 100,000 distinct CDR3 sequences, around 6.9% of which are singletons. Documented treatment: PENTA 11 planned treatment interruption arm or continuous ART arm. The sample in question was CD45RA+ CD4+ T cells from PBMCs, pooled from several time points, obtained from a donor given antiretroviral therapy, either interrupted or continuous. Subset in this sample: naive CD4+ CD45RA+ CD45RO- T cells. These receptors were collected from a pool of human donors with HIV.

This clonotype was found many times. The rearrangement uses TRBV11-2 and TRBJ2-3; a possible D gene is TRBD1 (5 bases). Between the trimmed V and J ends, which lost 0 bases and 3 bases, there was a span of 10 bases. Germline-derived CDR1 and CDR2 are SGHAT and FQNNGV. The CDR3 is 15 residues long. CDR3 in amino acids: CASSLDDRLTDTQYF. Here the CDR3 DNA reads TGTGCCAGCAGCTTAGACGACAGATTAACAGATACGCAGTATTTT.

J is TRBJ1-1 and V is TRBV6-6; TRBD1 aligns across 9 bases. The germline V gene encodes CDR1 MNHNY and CDR2 SVGAGI (reference sequence). This CDR3 has 15 amino acids. Germline trimming cut 5 bases from V and 11 bases from J; bases unmatched to any gene: 15. CDR3: CASSDRTGERNRAFF. In DNA, the CDR3 is TGTGCCAGCAGTGACCGGACAGGGGAAAGAAATCGGGCTTTCTTT.

This clonotype came up once. One base away lies a much larger clone, so this may be a sequencing read error. The V gene is TRBV7-2, the J gene TRBJ1-1, with D possibly matching TRBD1 (6 bases). The CDR3 is 15 amino acids. Germline CDR1 reads SGHTA; CDR2 reads FQGNSA. Trimming pared 3 bases from V and 2 bases from J, leaving 13 bases between. CDR3 loop: CASSFTGTFNTEAFF. The CDR3 DNA is TGTGCCAGCAGCTTTACCGGGACATTTAACACTGAAGCTTTCTTT.

This clonotype came up many times. The chain links TRBV6-5 to TRBJ2-3; perhaps TRBD1 as D (5 bases). Germline CDR1 reads MNHEY; CDR2 reads SVGAGI. The germline V and J ends were trimmed by 4 bases and 0 bases, with 11 bases remaining between them. The CDR3 is 15 amino acids. The CDR3 loop reads CASSLGRTSTDTQYF. The CDR3 coding sequence is TGTGCCAGCAGTTTGGGGCGTACTAGCACAGATACGCAGTATTTT.

At least ten counts were recorded for this clonotype. V and J are TRBV23-1 and TRBJ2-5; 7 bases align to TRBD2. TRBJ2-7 matches the DNA end more closely, so the J call is doubtful. TRBV23-1 is classed as an ORF, of uncertain function. The CDR3 is made up of 13 amino acids. CDR3 residues: CASRKPLAAEQYF. The CDR3 DNA reads TGCGCCAGCAGAAAACCCCTAGCGGCCGAGCAGTACTTC.

This clonotype was picked up many times. The rearrangement uses TRBV12-3 or TRBV12-4 and TRBJ1-1; 8 bases match TRBD1. Trimming took 5 bases from V and 5 from J; bases not matched to a gene: 10. The CDR3 is made up of 15 amino acids. The CDR3 region is CASSTRQGLWTEAFF. The CDR3 DNA reads TGTGCCAGCAGTACACGACAGGGGCTATGGACTGAAGCTTTCTTT.

This clonotype was observed many times. V usage is TRBV6-5 and J usage is TRBJ2-5; 7 nucleotides line up with TRBD1. V lost 2 bases to trimming and J lost 4 bases; unmatched junction nucleotides: 7. The CDR3 runs to 15 residues. CDR1 and CDR2 from the germline V gene are MNHEY and SVGAGI. For the CDR3, the DNA is TGTGCCAGCAGTTACAGGGGGCGCACCAGAGAGACCCAGTACTTC. Translated: CASSYRGRTRETQYF.

Judged by abundance, this clonotype is medium-sized. The chain has TRBV29-1 and TRBJ1-1, with a tentative D call TRBD1 (5 bases). The CDR3 consists of 11 residues. Trimming removed 6 bases from V and 7 bases from J, with 12 bases in between. Germline-derived CDR1 and CDR2 are SQVTM and ANQGSEA. The CDR3 sequence: CSVGTTSEAFF. The CDR3 DNA reads TGCAGCGTCGGGACGACAAGTGAAGCTTTCTTT.

This clonotype was counted many times. The chain recombines TRBV10-1 with TRBJ1-6; possibly TRBD1 for D (5 bases). V lost 6 bases and J lost 11, with 17 bases in between. The CDR3 length is 14 residues. The germline V gene has CDR1 WNHNN and CDR2 SYGVQD (reference sequence). The CDR3 reads CASSDERGDAPLHF. The CDR3, as DNA: TGCGCCAGCAGCGACGAAAGGGGCGATGCACCCCTCCACTTT.

Ten or more counts support this clonotype. The chain is built from TRBV5-1 and TRBJ1-2; 8 nucleotides match TRBD1. The length of the CDR3 is 15 residues. V shed 0 bases, J shed 3 bases, and the junction held 4 bases outside the gene matches. CDR1 and CDR2 (germline): SGHRS, YFSETQ. CDR3 sequence (DNA): TGCGCCAGCAGCTTGGCTCAGGGGGCGGACTATGGCTACACCTTC. This gives the protein CASSLAQGADYGYTF.

This clonotype was seen at least ten times. This chain links TRBV20-1 with TRBJ2-2; TRBD2 aligns across 8 bases. Germline CDR1 DFQATT, CDR2 SNEGSKA (reference sequence). The CDR3 consists of 15 residues. V lost 6 bases, J lost 0 bases, and 6 bases stayed unmatched. Here the CDR3 reads CSAISGVANTGELFF. DNA of the CDR3: TGCAGTGCCATTAGCGGGGTGGCGAACACCGGGGAGCTGTTTTTT.

This clonotype was counted at least ten times. The V gene is TRBV14, the J gene TRBJ2-1; D assignment may be TRBD1 or TRBD2 (5 bases each). Per germline, CDR1 SGHDN and CDR2 FVKESK. CDR3 size: 12 residues. The V end was cut by 1 base, the J end by 10 bases, with 8 bases between. CDR3 loop: CASSQVGREQFF. CDR3 nucleotide sequence: TGTGCCAGCAGCCAAGTGGGACGGGAGCAGTTCTTC.